The next 5 T cell receptor beta chains were all read from a single sample in a study of identifying expanded T cells in peripheral blood. Data came from immunoSEQ multiplex PCR; TCRdb stores just in-frame clones and leaves some out. The profile shows approximately 120,000 clones, around 89% of them singletons. The specimen sequenced was blood. These receptors all stem from a person between 18 and 70 years old in good health.

The V call is TRBV28, the J call TRBJ2-1; perhaps TRBD1 as D (5 bases). Germline V CDR1 and CDR2: MDHEN, SYDVKM. CDR3 size: 12 residues. Trimming removed 7 bases at V and 6 bases at J, with 10 bases between. The CDR3 bases are TGTGCCAGCACACTTCAGGGCAATGAGCAGTTCTTC. Translating gives CASTLQGNEQFF.

This clone was seen a few times. The V call is TRBV5-1, the J call TRBJ2-1; TRBD2 agrees at 8 bases. Germline CDR1 and CDR2: SGHRS and YFSETQ. The CDR3 length is 15 residues. The ends lost 4 bases at V and 6 bases at J; junction bases unmatched: 9. This chain's CDR3 is CASSQQAGVVNEQFF. The CDR3 DNA follows: TGCGCCAGCAGCCAACAAGCGGGAGTGGTCAATGAGCAGTTCTTC.

The chain joins TRBV10-3 to TRBJ1-5; D is undetermined. V was shortened by 2 bases and J by 3 bases, with 11 bases between the two germline ends. Germline CDR1 and CDR2: ENHRY and SYGVKD. CDR3 length: 15 amino acids. The CDR3 spells CAISESGRYNQPQHF. In DNA form, the CDR3 reads TGTGCCATCAGTGAGAGCGGACGGTACAATCAGCCCCAGCATTTT.

V and J are TRBV30 and TRBJ1-2, with D perhaps matching TRBD1 (6 bases). The CDR3 loop spans 12 amino acids. Germline assignment: CDR1 GTSNPN and CDR2 SVGIG (reference sequence). V lost 2 bases to trimming and J lost 7 bases, with 11 bases between them. CDR3 in DNA: TGTGCCTGGAGTAGGGGGGGTGCTGGCTACACCTTC. Encoded protein: CAWSRGGAGYTF.

The V and J genes are TRBV30 and TRBJ1-2; 10 bases line up with TRBD1. The CDR3 totals 15 residues. V lost 3 bases, J lost 2 bases, and 6 bases stayed unmatched. Germline loops: CDR1 GTSNPN, CDR2 SVGIG (reference sequence). CDR3 region: CAWSFGTGVNYGYTF. Here the CDR3 DNA reads TGTGCCTGGAGCTTCGGGACAGGGGTAAACTATGGCTACACCTTC. The full variable domain, in which reference TRBV30 and TRBJ1-2 provide the parts outside the CDR3, is SQTIHQWPATLVQPVGSPLSLECTVEGTSNPNLYWYRQAAGRGLQLLFYSVGIGQISSEVPQNLSASRPQDRQFILSSKKLLLSDSGFYLCAWSFGTGVNYGYTFGSGTRLTVV.